This T cell receptor (beta chain) was recovered during a study of graft-versus-host responses after intestinal transplantation. For this clone: The target antigen is unknown.

The CDR3 is 17 residues long. Germline V CDR1 and CDR2: SGHTA, FQGNSA. V lost 4 bases and J lost 2, with 18 bases in between. The repertoire was sequenced with immunoSEQ multiplex PCR; TCRdb's copy has only in-frame clones and lacks some. The table includes some 92,000 clones, more than 90% detected once. The sequencing used unstimulated CD4+ T cells sorted from spleen or lymph node cells, collected before intestinal transplant. The chain couples TRBV7-2 to TRBJ2-1; D possibly corresponds to TRBD2 (6 bases). This clonotype originated in a human donor who received an intestinal transplant. CDR3 bases: TGTGCCAGCAGCTCCCCACCCGGGGCGGGGACCTACAATGAGCAGTTCTTC. Translation: CASSSPPGAGTYNEQFF.